The 23 T cell receptor beta chains presented below share a single source sample, sequenced in a study of T cell changes during pregnancy in multiple sclerosis. Libraries were prepared by immunoSEQ multiplex PCR; TCRdb keeps only in-frame clonotypes and omits some of them. Of 65,000 to 95,000 clones detected, approximately 95% appear once; the ten largest clones hold 0.95% to 1%. This material consisted of peripheral blood, taken in the second trimester of pregnancy. Every receptor here comes from a female donor in good health, enrolled as a control in a pregnancy study.

The chain employs TRBV25-1 and TRBJ2-7; D not certain. Germline assignment: CDR1 MGHDK and CDR2 SYGVNS. V shed 0 bases and J shed 7 bases, with 4 bases lying between them. The CDR3 covers 11 residues. The CDR3 DNA reads as TGTGCCAGCAGTGAATACAGGGAGCAGTACTTC. It encodes CASSEYREQYF.

This sequence joins TRBV5-1 and TRBJ1-2; TRBD1 agrees at 7 bases. Trimming cost V 4 bases and J 4 bases; bases outside gene matches: 4. This CDR3 contains 13 residues. Germline assignment: CDR1 SGHRS and CDR2 YFSETQ. DNA of the CDR3: TGCGCCAGCAGCGCGACAGGGAGCTATGGCTACACCTTC. Amino acid sequence: CASSATGSYGYTF.

The chain is built from TRBV14 and TRBJ2-3, with TRBD1 matching over 7 bases. The junction had 13 bases not matched to a gene; V was cut back by 4 bases and J by 3 bases. The V gene's germline CDR1 is SGHDN and CDR2 FVKESK. The CDR3 covers 17 residues. This CDR3 reads CASSRGLGSGGTDTQYF. Here the CDR3 DNA reads TGTGCCAGCAGCCGAGGTTTGGGTTCAGGGGGAACAGATACGCAGTATTTT. Drawing the rest from reference TRBV14 and TRBJ2-3, the complete variable domain is EAGVTQFPSHSVIEKGQTVTLRCDPISGHDNLYWYRRVMGKEIKFLLHFVKESKQDESGMPNNRFLAERTGGTYSTLKVQPAELEDSGVYFCASSRGLGSGGTDTQYFGPGTRLTVL.

This clone came up once. V usage is TRBV7-8 and J usage is TRBJ2-5; 8 positions match TRBD1. The CDR3 spans 16 residues. V was pared by 5 bases and J by 0 bases, with 8 bases of the junction left unmatched. CDR1 and CDR2 (germline): SGHVS, FQNEAQ. CDR3 bases: TGTGCCAGCAGCACCCGACAGGGGACGAACCAAGAGACCCAGTACTTC. Residues: CASSTRQGTNQETQYF.

This rearrangement joins TRBV18 to TRBJ1-4; TRBD1 agrees at 7 bases. This CDR3 is 13 amino acids long. Trimming at V came to 5 bases and at J to 7 bases, leaving 4 bases not matched to a gene. CDR1 and CDR2 from the germline V gene are KGHSH and LQKENI. This chain's CDR3 is CASSSRQGEKLFF. For the CDR3, the DNA is TGTGCCAGCTCATCACGACAGGGTGAAAAACTGTTTTTT.

The V and J genes are TRBV25-1 and TRBJ2-3, with 8 positions matching TRBD2. V lost 1 base, J lost 4 bases, and 7 bases stayed unmatched. The CDR3 is made up of 16 amino acids. CDR1 MGHDK and CDR2 SYGVNS come from the germline V gene. As DNA, the CDR3 is TGTGCCAGCAGTGAATTTGGCGGGAGGTCCGCAGATACGCAGTATTTT. Translating gives CASSEFGGRSADTQYF. Looking up the rest from reference TRBV25-1 and TRBJ2-3 gives the full variable domain: EADIYQTPRYLVIGTGKKITLECSQTMGHDKMYWYQQDPGMELHLIHYSYGVNSTEKGDLSSESTVSRIRTEHFPLTLESARPSHTSQYLCASSEFGGRSADTQYFGPGTRLTVL.

The rearrangement joins TRBV28 to TRBJ2-5; tentatively, D is TRBD1 (6 bases). The CDR3 totals 12 residues. V shed 3 bases and J shed 5 bases, with 7 bases lying between them. Germline values: CDR1 MDHEN, CDR2 SYDVKM. CDR3 sequence (DNA): TGTGCCAGCAGTTTGACAGGCGAGACCCAGTACTTC. It specifies CASSLTGETQYF.

The chain recombines TRBV19 with TRBJ1-1; 12 positions agree with TRBD1. The CDR3 runs 18 residues. CDR1 and CDR2 from the germline V gene are LNHDA and SQIVND (reference sequence). V gave up 3 bases and J gave up 5 bases; unmatched junction bases: 13. The CDR3 DNA reads as TGTGCCAGTAGTATGTTGGGACAGGGGGCAAGAGGATTGACTGAAGCTTTCTTT. Its protein product is CASSMLGQGARGLTEAFF.

V gene TRBV5-6 combines with J gene TRBJ2-4, with TRBD1 matching 7 bases. Trimming took 3 bases from V and 0 from J; bases not matched to a gene: 3. The CDR3 is 15 amino acids. The germline V gene encodes CDR1 SGHDT and CDR2 YYEEEE. In DNA form, the CDR3 reads TGTGCCAGCAGCTCGGGACAGCTAGCCAAAAACATTCAGTACTTC. Encoded protein: CASSSGQLAKNIQYF.

The chain joins TRBV28 to TRBJ2-7; no clear D. The CDR3 has 12 amino acids. Germline V gives CDR1 MDHEN, CDR2 SYDVKM. The V end lost 5 bases, the J end lost 4 bases, and 9 bases lay between the germline ends. The CDR3 DNA reads as TGTGCCAGCAGTCTTAGACTGTACGAGCAGTACTTC. It encodes CASSLRLYEQYF.

The rearrangement joins TRBV5-1 to TRBJ2-7; 7 bases match TRBD2. This CDR3 is built from 14 residues. Trimming removed 0 bases from V and 3 bases from J; junction bases left unmatched: 3. CDR1 is SGHRS and CDR2 is YFSETQ in the germline V gene. For the CDR3, the DNA is TGCGCCAGCAGCTTGGAGGGCGGGAGCTACGAGCAGTACTTC. Its translation: CASSLEGGSYEQYF.

The chain carries TRBV6-5 and TRBJ2-7; D possibly corresponds to TRBD2 (7 bases). V was trimmed by 6 bases and J by 4 bases, leaving 13 bases between them. CDR3 length: 13 amino acids. The germline V gene has CDR1 MNHEY and CDR2 SVGAGI. DNA of the CDR3: TGTGCCAGCAGAAGGGGGGGCGGTTACGAGCAGTACTTC. Protein sequence: CASRRGGGYEQYF.

The chain links TRBV5-6 to TRBJ1-1, with D perhaps matching TRBD1 (5 bases). Germline lookup yields CDR1 SGHDT and CDR2 YYEEEE. V lost 0 bases and J 8 bases, leaving 11 bases between the germline ends. The CDR3 sequence is 13 residues long. The CDR3 loop is CASSLGQGSEAFF. CDR3 nucleotides: TGTGCCAGCAGCTTGGGGCAGGGTAGCGAAGCTTTCTTT.

This chain uses TRBV29-1 with TRBJ2-1; TRBD1 matches 7 bases. From germline, CDR1 is SQVTM and CDR2 ANQGSEA. The length of the CDR3 is 14 residues. Trimming cost V 6 bases and J 0 bases; bases outside gene matches: 5. CDR3 residues: CSVGQSVSYNEQFF. CDR3 nucleotides: TGCAGCGTGGGACAGTCAGTCTCCTACAATGAGCAGTTCTTC.

The chain uses TRBV4-2 and TRBJ2-7; the D gene is possibly TRBD2 (6 bases). CDR1 is LGHNA, CDR2 YNFKEQ, per germline. The V end was cut by 4 bases, the J end by 4 bases, with 17 bases between. This CDR3 region has 15 residues. In DNA, the CDR3 is TGTGCCAGCAGCCTAGGGACCCAGGAGGGGTACGAGCAGTACTTC. It codes for CASSLGTQEGYEQYF.

The chain employs TRBV29-1 and TRBJ2-3; perhaps TRBD2 as D (5 bases). Trimming stripped 8 bases from V and 3 bases from J, with 12 bases between. CDR1 and CDR2 (germline): SQVTM, ANQGSEA. This CDR3 contains 12 residues. CDR3 amino acids: CSSQEGTDTQYF. CDR3 coding DNA: TGCAGCTCCCAAGAGGGAACAGATACGCAGTATTTT.

This clone is a singleton in its sample. The chain couples TRBV9 to TRBJ2-3; 10 bases match TRBD1. The junction had 9 bases not matched to a gene; V was cut back by 3 bases and J by 5 bases. This CDR3 has 16 amino acids. The germline CDR1 and CDR2 sequences are SGDLS and YYNGEE. The CDR3 here is CASSAPGTGARDTQYF. CDR3 bases: TGTGCCAGCAGCGCACCCGGGACAGGGGCTAGAGATACGCAGTATTTT.

This clone appeared a single time. This chain joins TRBV9 and TRBJ2-5; 8 nucleotides agree with TRBD2. V gave up 4 bases and J gave up 4 bases; unmatched junction bases: 6. CDR3 length: 14 residues. Germline CDR1 and CDR2: SGDLS and YYNGEE. CDR3 in amino acids: CASSLRTSPETQYF. CDR3 bases: TGTGCCAGCAGCTTGAGGACTAGCCCAGAGACCCAGTACTTC.

V usage is TRBV2 and J usage is TRBJ1-2; 8 bases match TRBD1. Looked up from germline, CDR1 is SNHLY and CDR2 is FYNNEI. The CDR3 extends over 14 amino acids. With 0 bases clipped from V and 8 bases from J, the junction kept 5 bases outside the gene matches. CDR3 region: CASSEATGGRGYTF. The CDR3 DNA is TGTGCCAGCAGTGAAGCTACAGGGGGTAGAGGCTACACCTTC.

This clone was counted once. This chain joins TRBV5-1 and TRBJ2-1; possible D gene TRBD1, 6 bases. V lost 4 bases, J lost 12 bases, and 17 bases lay in between. The CDR3 spans 13 residues. Per germline, CDR1 SGHRS and CDR2 YFSETQ. CDR3 coding DNA: TGCGCCAGCAGCCTCGGGACAAACAGGGCGCAGTTCTTC. It yields the protein CASSLGTNRAQFF.

The rearrangement uses TRBV15 and TRBJ2-7, with TRBD2 matching 16 bases. This CDR3 has 17 residues. The ends lost 2 bases at V and 7 bases at J; junction bases unmatched: 8. Looked up from germline, CDR1 is LNHNV and CDR2 is YYDKDF (reference sequence). CDR3: CATSRPGLAGGLGEQYF. The DNA for the CDR3 is TGTGCCACCAGCAGACCGGGACTAGCGGGAGGGCTTGGGGAGCAGTACTTC.

The J gene is TRBJ2-4, the V gene TRBV5-4; no definite D call. The V end was cut by 4 bases, the J end by 0 bases, with 14 bases between. Looked up from germline, CDR1 is SGHNT and CDR2 is YYREEE (reference sequence). The CDR3 sequence is 16 residues long. The CDR3 DNA reads TGTGCCAGCAGCGCCGAGCCCTTCCCAGCCAAAAACATTCAGTACTTC. It is translated as CASSAEPFPAKNIQYF. The whole variable domain, filled in from reference TRBV5-4 and TRBJ2-4, reads ETGVTQSPTHLIKTRGQQVTLRCSSQSGHNTVSWYQQALGQGPQFIFQYYREEENGRGNFPPRFSGLQFPNYSSELNVNALELDDSALYLCASSAEPFPAKNIQYFGAGTRLSVL.

Concerning this clone: A junction boundary mismatches the germline segment, possibly from a read error. The chain's CDR3 is CASSGGGLASSNEQFF. For the CDR3, the DNA is TGTGCCAGCAGCGGGGGGGGACTAGCGTCCTCCAATGAGCAGTTCTTC. V is TRBV5-4 and J is TRBJ2-1; 10 bases match TRBD2. The CDR3 covers 16 residues. The germline V gene encodes CDR1 SGHNT and CDR2 YYREEE (reference sequence).